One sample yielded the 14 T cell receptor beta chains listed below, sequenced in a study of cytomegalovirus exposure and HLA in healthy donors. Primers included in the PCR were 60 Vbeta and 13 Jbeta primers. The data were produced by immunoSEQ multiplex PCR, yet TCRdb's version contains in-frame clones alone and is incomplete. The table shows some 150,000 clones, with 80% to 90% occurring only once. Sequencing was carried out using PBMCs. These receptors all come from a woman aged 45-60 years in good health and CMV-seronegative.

The CDR3: CASSEDRVQETQYF. CDR3 nucleotide sequence: TGTGCCAGCAGTGAAGACAGGGTGCAAGAGACCCAGTACTTC. The gene calls are TRBV2 and TRBJ2-5, with TRBD1 as a possible D gene (6 bases). V was trimmed by 1 base and J by 2 bases, leaving 8 bases between them. CDR1 SNHLY and CDR2 FYNNEI come from the germline V gene. This CDR3 is built from 14 residues.

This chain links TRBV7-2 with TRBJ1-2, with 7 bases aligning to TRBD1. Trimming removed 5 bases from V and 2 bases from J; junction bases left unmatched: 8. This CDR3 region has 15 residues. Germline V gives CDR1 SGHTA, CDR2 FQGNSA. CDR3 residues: CASSPESGQNYGYTF. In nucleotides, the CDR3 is TGTGCCAGCAGCCCAGAGTCGGGACAGAACTATGGCTACACCTTC. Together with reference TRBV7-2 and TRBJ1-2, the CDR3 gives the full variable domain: GAGVSQSPSNKVTEKGKDVELRCDPISGHTALYWYRQSLGQGLEFLIYFQGNSAPDKSGLPSDRFSAERTGGSVSTLTIQRTQQEDSAVYLCASSPESGQNYGYTFGSGTRLTVV.

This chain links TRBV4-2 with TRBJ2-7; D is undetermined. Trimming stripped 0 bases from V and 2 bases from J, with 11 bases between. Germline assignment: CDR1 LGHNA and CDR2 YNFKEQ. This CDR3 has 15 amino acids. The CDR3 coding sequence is TGTGCCAGCAGCCAAGAGCCAGGCACCGCCTACGAGCAGTACTTC. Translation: CASSQEPGTAYEQYF.

In DNA form, the CDR3 reads TGCGCCAGCAGCTTGTCTAGTCTGGCGAGCACAGATACGCAGTATTTT. As protein: CASSLSSLASTDTQYF. This chain uses TRBV5-1 with TRBJ2-3, with D hard to call. The V end lost 1 base, the J end lost 0 bases, and 12 bases lay between the germline ends. The CDR3 runs 16 residues. Germline V gene data show CDR1 as SGHRS and CDR2 as YFSETQ.

The CDR3 coding sequence is TGTGCCAGTAGTAACAGGGTTTATGGCTACACCTTC. Its protein product is CASSNRVYGYTF. V and J are TRBV19 and TRBJ1-2, with D maybe TRBD1 (6 bases). The germline V and J ends were trimmed by 4 bases and 5 bases, with 8 bases remaining between them. The length of the CDR3 is 12 residues. The V gene's germline CDR1 is LNHDA and CDR2 SQIVND (reference sequence).

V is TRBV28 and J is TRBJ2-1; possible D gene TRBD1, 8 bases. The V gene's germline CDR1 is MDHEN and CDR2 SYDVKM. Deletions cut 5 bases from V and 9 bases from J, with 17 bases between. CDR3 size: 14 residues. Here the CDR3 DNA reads TGTGCCAGCAGTCTAGGGAACAGGGGGGGTGAGCAGTTCTTC. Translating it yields CASSLGNRGGEQFF.

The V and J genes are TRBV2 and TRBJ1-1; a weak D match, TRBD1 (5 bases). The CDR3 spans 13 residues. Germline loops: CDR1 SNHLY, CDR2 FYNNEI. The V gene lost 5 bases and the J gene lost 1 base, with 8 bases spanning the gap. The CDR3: CASSSRGNTEAFF. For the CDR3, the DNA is TGTGCCAGCAGTAGTAGGGGGAACACTGAAGCTTTCTTT. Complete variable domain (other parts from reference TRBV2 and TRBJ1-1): EPEVTQTPSHQVTQMGQEVILRCVPISNHLYFYWYRQILGQKVEFLVSFYNNEISEKSEIFDDQFSVERPDGSNFTLKIRSTKLEDSAMYFCASSSRGNTEAFFGQGTRLTVV.

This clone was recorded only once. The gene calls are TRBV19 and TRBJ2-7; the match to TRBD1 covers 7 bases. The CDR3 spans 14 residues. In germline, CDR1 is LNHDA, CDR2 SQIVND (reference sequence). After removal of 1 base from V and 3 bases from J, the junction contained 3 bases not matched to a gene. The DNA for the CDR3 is TGTGCCAGTAGTATAGTCCGGGACAGCTACGAGCAGTACTTC. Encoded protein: CASSIVRDSYEQYF.

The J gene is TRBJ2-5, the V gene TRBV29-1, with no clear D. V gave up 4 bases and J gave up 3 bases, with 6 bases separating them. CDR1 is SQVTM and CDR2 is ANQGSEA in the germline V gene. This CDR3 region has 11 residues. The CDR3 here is CSVARKETQYF. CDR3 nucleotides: TGCAGCGTTGCCAGGAAAGAGACCCAGTACTTC.

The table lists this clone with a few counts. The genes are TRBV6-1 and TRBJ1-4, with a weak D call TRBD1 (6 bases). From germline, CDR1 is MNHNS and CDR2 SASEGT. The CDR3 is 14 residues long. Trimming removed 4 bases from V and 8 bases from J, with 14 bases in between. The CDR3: CASSVSQGGEKLFF. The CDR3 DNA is TGTGCCAGCAGTGTATCTCAAGGGGGAGAAAAACTGTTTTTT.

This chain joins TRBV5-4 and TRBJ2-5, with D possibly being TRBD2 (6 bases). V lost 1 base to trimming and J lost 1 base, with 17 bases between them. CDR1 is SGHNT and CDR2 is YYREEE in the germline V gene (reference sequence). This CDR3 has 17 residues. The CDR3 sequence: CASSLNGGAGTQETQYF. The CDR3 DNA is TGTGCCAGCAGCTTGAACGGTGGGGCGGGGACCCAAGAGACCCAGTACTTC.

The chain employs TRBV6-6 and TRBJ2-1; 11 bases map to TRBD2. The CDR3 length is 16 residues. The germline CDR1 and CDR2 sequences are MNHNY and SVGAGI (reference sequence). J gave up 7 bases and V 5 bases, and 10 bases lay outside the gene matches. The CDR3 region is CASSRISGRADNEQFF. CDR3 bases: TGTGCCAGCAGTCGAATTAGCGGGAGGGCTGATAATGAGCAGTTCTTC.

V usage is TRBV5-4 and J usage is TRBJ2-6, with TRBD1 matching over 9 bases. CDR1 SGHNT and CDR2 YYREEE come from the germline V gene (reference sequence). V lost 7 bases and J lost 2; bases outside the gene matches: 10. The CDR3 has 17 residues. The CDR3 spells CASGPGQGLAGANVLTF. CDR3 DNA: TGTGCCAGCGGACCGGGACAGGGACTTGCTGGGGCCAACGTCCTGACTTTC.

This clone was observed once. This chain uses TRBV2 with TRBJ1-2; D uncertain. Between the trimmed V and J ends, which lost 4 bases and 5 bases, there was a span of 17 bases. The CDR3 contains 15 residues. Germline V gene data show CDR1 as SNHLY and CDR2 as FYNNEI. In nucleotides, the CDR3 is TGTGCCAGCAGTGCGCTTACCGGGAGTATATATGGCTACACCTTC. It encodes CASSALTGSIYGYTF.